Reported below is one T cell receptor (beta chain). Antigen unknown. The entry originates in a study of chemoradiotherapy in HPV16-positive cancers. Study results and limitations: Candidate HPV-specific clones and E7-related TCR motifs grew in tumor during treatment.

The V gene's germline CDR1 is SEHNR and CDR2 FQNEAQ (reference sequence). This CDR3 is 14 amino acids long. V lost 1 base, J lost 1 base, and 7 bases lay in between. TCRdb keeps only in-frame clones here, not all; method: immunoSEQ multiplex PCR. The repertoire includes about 68,000 clones, almost 90% of them detected once, and 4% to 4.5% sits in the top ten. This TCR came from a human donor with HPV-associated anogenital cancer. V is TRBV7-9 and J is TRBJ1-1; the D is unclear. This specimen consisted of blood, obtained from a patient who underwent chemoradiotherapy. CDR3: CASSLGRQNTEAFF. Here the CDR3 DNA reads TGTGCCAGCAGCTTAGGGAGACAGAACACTGAAGCTTTCTTT.